This passage covers 15 T cell receptor beta chains from one sample sequenced in a study of beta chain features in type 1 diabetes. Study results and caveats: People with Type 1 diabetes carried modestly yet significantly shorter TCRB CDR3s in all four CD4+ subsets.

These TCRs' antigens remain unknown. Expressed TCRB transcripts were sequenced because the entire RNA isolate underwent reverse transcription. The data were produced by immunoSEQ multiplex PCR, yet TCRdb's version contains in-frame clones alone and is incomplete. This repertoire shows around 160,000 clones, about 8.1% found once; its top ten account for about 0.5%. Sequencing was performed on central memory CD4+ T cells from blood. These receptors were taken from a woman between 18 and 29 years old with type 1 diabetes.

The chain carries TRBV6-5 and TRBJ2-1; 9 bases match TRBD2. This CDR3 has 14 residues. In germline, CDR1 is MNHEY, CDR2 SVGAGI. With V trimmed by 6 bases and J by 8 bases, 8 bases remained unmatched. Written as DNA, the CDR3 is TGTGCCAGCAGAGCTCTAGCGGGGCGGGATGAGCAGTTCTTC. As protein: CASRALAGRDEQFF.

This clone was counted a few times. V usage is TRBV15 and J usage is TRBJ2-6; D may be TRBD2 (5 bases). Germline values: CDR1 LNHNV, CDR2 YYDKDF (reference sequence). The CDR3 length is 16 residues. Trimming left V 2 bases short and J 0 bases short, with 8 bases between. CDR3 region: CATSRRRDSGANVLTF. In DNA, the CDR3 is TGTGCCACCAGCAGACGACGGGACTCTGGGGCCAACGTCCTGACTTTC.

This clone was detected only a few times. This rearrangement joins TRBV6-5 to TRBJ2-5; the match to TRBD2 covers 8 bases. Germline loops: CDR1 MNHEY, CDR2 SVGAGI. The CDR3 runs 16 residues. The trim removed 2 bases at V and 3 bases at J, leaving 8 bases unmatched. The CDR3 loop is CASSYELAGIKETQYF. CDR3 coding DNA: TGTGCCAGCAGTTACGAATTAGCGGGGATCAAAGAGACCCAGTACTTC.

The chain combines TRBV7-9 with TRBJ1-1; TRBD1 aligns across 9 bases. The CDR3 extends over 14 amino acids. Germline V lookup: CDR1 SEHNR, CDR2 FQNEAQ (reference sequence). V was clipped by 1 base and J by 3 bases; unmatched bases: 0. The CDR3: CASSLDRGHTEAFF. The CDR3 DNA sequence: TGTGCCAGCAGCTTAGACAGGGGGCACACTGAAGCTTTCTTT.

This clone turned up a few times. The J gene is TRBJ2-7, the V gene TRBV7-9; D ambiguous. The CDR3 has 11 residues. In germline, CDR1 is SEHNR, CDR2 FQNEAQ (reference sequence). V was cut by 4 bases and J by 2 bases, with 3 bases left in between. Here the CDR3 reads CASSSAYEQYF. For the CDR3, the DNA is TGTGCCAGCAGCTCCGCCTACGAGCAGTACTTC.

This chain links TRBV6-5 with TRBJ2-2; D unclear. This CDR3 is built from 13 residues. V lost 5 bases to trimming and J lost 1 base, with 5 bases between them. Germline-derived CDR1 and CDR2 are MNHEY and SVGAGI. The CDR3 DNA sequence: TGTGCCAGCAGTGAGTGGAACACCGGGGAGCTGTTTTTT. Translating gives CASSEWNTGELFF.

This clone was seen only a few times. The V and J genes are TRBV7-9 and TRBJ2-2; TRBD2 is a possible D gene (5 bases). Germline CDR1 is SEHNR and CDR2 is FQNEAQ (reference sequence). The ends were cut back, 6 bases at V and 3 bases at J, with 11 bases in the middle. The CDR3 loop spans 14 amino acids. The CDR3 coding sequence is TGTGCCAGCAGACCCGGGAAGGACACCGGGGAGCTGTTTTTT. Its translation: CASRPGKDTGELFF.

This clone has only a few counts. The junction differs from germline at one of its ends, possibly a read error. V and J are TRBV6-5 and TRBJ1-2, with 7 bases matching TRBD1. This CDR3 region has 13 residues. CDR1 MNHEY and CDR2 SVGAGI come from the germline V gene. The CDR3: CAISEGTEYGYTF. CDR3 DNA sequence: TGTGCCATCAGTGAGGGGACAGAGTATGGCTACACCTTC.

V and J are TRBV14 and TRBJ2-5, with 7 bases lining up with TRBD2. After removal of 5 bases from V and 5 bases from J, the junction contained 14 bases not matched to a gene. CDR3 length: 16 amino acids. The V gene's germline CDR1 is SGHDN and CDR2 FVKESK. The CDR3 DNA follows: TGTGCCAGCAGCAAAGTGATAGCGGGTGAAACGGAGACCCAGTACTTC. Translated: CASSKVIAGETETQYF.

CDR3 in amino acids: CASSPPVIAGSSYNEQFF. The CDR3 DNA sequence: TGTGCCAGTAGCCCGCCGGTGATAGCGGGGAGCTCCTACAATGAGCAGTTCTTC. The genes are TRBV19 and TRBJ2-1; 8 bases map to TRBD2. V shed 6 bases and J 0 bases; nucleotides not matched to a gene: 13. The CDR3 extends over 18 amino acids. Germline V gene sequence: CDR1 LNHDA, CDR2 SQIVND (reference sequence).

The genes are TRBV5-4 and TRBJ2-5, with 7 nucleotides matching TRBD1. Germline CDR1 reads SGHNT; CDR2 reads YYREEE (reference sequence). The CDR3 extends over 17 amino acids. Germline trimming cut 5 bases from V and 1 base from J; bases unmatched to any gene: 14. CDR3: CASRRTRQGEGQETQYF. In DNA form, the CDR3 reads TGTGCCAGCAGGCGAACACGACAGGGTGAGGGCCAAGAGACCCAGTACTTC.

This chain connects TRBV30 to TRBJ1-1; D is undetermined. CDR1 is GTSNPN, CDR2 SVGIG, per germline (reference sequence). The ends were cut back, 2 bases at V and 4 bases at J, with 11 bases in the middle. The CDR3 consists of 13 residues. The CDR3 coding sequence is TGTGCCTGGAGTAAGGGCGGAGGCACTGAAGCTTTCTTT. Translated: CAWSKGGGTEAFF.

The genes are TRBV5-4 and TRBJ2-1; 12 bases match TRBD2. The CDR3 has 14 residues. CDR1 is SGHNT, CDR2 YYREEE, per germline (reference sequence). V shed 6 bases and J 4 bases; nucleotides not matched to a gene: 2. CDR3 DNA: TGTGCCAGCAACCTAGCGGGGGGGTACAATGAGCAGTTCTTC. This codes for CASNLAGGYNEQFF.

A remark on this clone: Other DNA sequences of this sample code for an identical CDR3. The genes are TRBV6-6 and TRBJ1-1; D perhaps matches TRBD1 (5 bases). The germline V gene encodes CDR1 MNHNY and CDR2 SVGAGI (reference sequence). The CDR3 totals 13 residues. Trimming took off 6 bases at V and 1 base at J, with 9 bases between the two ends. CDR3 in amino acids: CASSDGQNTEAFF. The CDR3 DNA reads as TGTGCCAGCAGCGACGGACAGAACACTGAAGCTTTCTTT.

This clone has more than one count but fewer than ten. The chain links TRBV28 to TRBJ2-7; 9 positions agree with TRBD1. CDR3 size: 15 residues. V lost 5 bases, J lost 5 bases, and 10 bases stayed unmatched. Germline V gene lookup returns CDR1 MDHEN and CDR2 SYDVKM. The CDR3 loop is CASSPQGQGYHEQYF. The CDR3 DNA follows: TGTGCCAGCAGTCCCCAGGGACAGGGTTACCACGAGCAGTACTTC. The whole variable domain, filled in from reference TRBV28 and TRBJ2-7, reads DVKVTQSSRYLVKRTGEKVFLECVQDMDHENMFWYRQDPGLGLRLIYFSYDVKMKEKGDIPEGYSVSREKKERFSLILESASTNQTSMYLCASSPQGQGYHEQYFGPGTRLTVT.